The 26 T cell receptor beta chains below come from one sample, sequenced in a study of T cells in Graves' hyperthyroidism and ophthalmopathy. Amplification of TCR beta CDR3 regions used RNA as the template. HTBI primers drove first-round RT-PCR of the TCR CDR3. TCRdb ran MiXCR on the multiplex PCR reads and lists one entry per CDR3 protein. The repertoire holds about 560,000 distinct CDR3 sequences, roughly 14% seen once, with under 7.5% in the top ten. Sequenced material: blood. The receptors stem from a woman aged 25-40 years with Graves' hyperthyroidism.

V and J are TRBV27 and TRBJ2-5; D is possibly TRBD1 or TRBD2 (5 bases each). Trimming took off 3 bases at V and 1 base at J, with 9 bases between the two ends. The CDR3 consists of 14 residues. The V gene's germline CDR1 is MNHEY and CDR2 SMNVEV (reference sequence). CDR3 amino acids: CASSFLGTQETQYF. CDR3 bases: TGTGCCAGCAGTTTCCTAGGGACCCAAGAGACCCAGTACTTC.

This chain links TRBV20-1 with TRBJ2-2, with 7 bases aligning to TRBD1. The CDR3 is made up of 14 amino acids. In germline, CDR1 is DFQATT, CDR2 SNEGSKA (reference sequence). The V and J ends lost 6 bases and 4 bases, in that order; junction bases with no gene match: 8. The CDR3 spells CSAPGQNPTGELFF. The CDR3 bases are TGCAGTGCCCCGGGACAGAACCCCACCGGGGAGCTGTTTTTT.

This clonotype was seen repeatedly, ten times or more. The chain recombines TRBV4-1 with TRBJ1-1; D is possibly TRBD1 (6 bases). V shed 0 bases and J shed 1 base, with 9 bases lying between them. The CDR3 contains 15 residues. Germline values: CDR1 MGHRA, CDR2 YSYEKL. DNA of the CDR3: TGCGCCAGCAGCCAAGACGTGGGACAGAACACTGAAGCTTTCTTT. Protein: CASSQDVGQNTEAFF.

This clonotype was found a few times. This chain uses TRBV20-1 with TRBJ1-5; 7 bases align to TRBD1. Germline CDR1 reads DFQATT; CDR2 reads SNEGSKA (reference sequence). The CDR3 has 14 residues. V was clipped by 6 bases and J by 2 bases; unmatched bases: 7. Written as DNA, the CDR3 is TGCAGTGCAAACAGGGGATTAGGCAATCAGCCCCAGCATTTT. This sequence encodes CSANRGLGNQPQHF.

This clonotype came up many times. The rearrangement links TRBV2 to TRBJ1-2; D call uncertain. Germline CDR1 reads SNHLY; CDR2 reads FYNNEI. The CDR3 totals 14 residues. V was pared by 2 bases and J by 4 bases, with 11 bases between. The CDR3 DNA reads TGTGCCAGCAGTGAAATATCGTACAGCTATGGCTACACCTTC. It is translated as CASSEISYSYGYTF.

This clonotype was observed at least ten times. The V gene is TRBV5-1, the J gene TRBJ1-5, with 10 bases matching TRBD1. The CDR3 consists of 15 residues. The germline gives CDR1 SGHRS, CDR2 YFSETQ. The V and J ends lost 4 bases and 6 bases, in that order; junction bases with no gene match: 7. The CDR3, as DNA: TGCGCCAGCAGCCAGGGACAGGGGATAGGTCAGCCCCAGCATTTT. Translated, it gives CASSQGQGIGQPQHF.

V and J are TRBV7-9 and TRBJ1-4; D possibly corresponds to TRBD1 (6 bases). The length of the CDR3 is 14 residues. V lost 5 bases, J lost 8 bases, and 15 bases lay in between. Germline loops: CDR1 SEHNR, CDR2 FQNEAQ (reference sequence). The CDR3 sequence: CASSRGQSKEKLFF. The CDR3 DNA follows: TGTGCCAGCAGCCGCGGACAGTCCAAGGAAAAACTGTTTTTT.

This clonotype was seen repeatedly, ten times or more. The rearrangement links TRBV12-3 or TRBV12-4 to TRBJ1-1, with 11 bases matching TRBD1. J was trimmed by 4 bases and V by 7 bases; bases with no gene match: 5. CDR3 length equals 14 residues. The chain's CDR3 is CASNRDRGATEAFF. CDR3 in DNA: TGTGCCAGCAACAGGGACAGGGGGGCCACTGAAGCTTTCTTT.

At least ten counts were recorded for this clonotype. The chain links TRBV6-2 or TRBV6-3 to TRBJ2-7; D is possibly TRBD2 (5 bases). CDR3 length equals 14 residues. V lost 5 bases, J lost 6 bases, and 17 bases lay in between. Germline loops: CDR1 MNHEY, CDR2 SVGEGT. In DNA, the CDR3 is TGTGCCAGCAGTGACTGGAGGAATGGTGGCGAGCAGTACTTC. Residues: CASSDWRNGGEQYF.

This clonotype was seen many times. The chain carries TRBV20-1 and TRBJ2-5; weak D call: TRBD2 (5 bases). Germline V CDR1 and CDR2: DFQATT, SNEGSKA (reference sequence). With 3 bases removed from V and 4 bases from J, the gap between germline ends came to 12 bases. CDR3 length: 13 residues. CDR3 in amino acids: CSARVRGGETQYF. CDR3 sequence (DNA): TGCAGTGCTAGGGTCCGGGGTGGAGAGACCCAGTACTTC.

This clonotype was observed at least ten times. The rearrangement joins TRBV29-1 to TRBJ2-1, with 10 nucleotides matching TRBD2. There are 14 residues in the CDR3. Germline V gene sequence: CDR1 SQVTM, CDR2 ANQGSEA. The ends lost 6 bases at V and 5 bases at J; junction bases unmatched: 7. CDR3 in DNA: TGCAGCGTGGCACCGGGACTAGCGCACAATGAGCAGTTCTTC. Its translation is CSVAPGLAHNEQFF.

This clonotype was seen at least ten times. V usage is TRBV20-1 and J usage is TRBJ2-7, with 7 bases matching TRBD2. Germline-derived CDR1 and CDR2 are DFQATT and SNEGSKA (reference sequence). The J segment lost 6 bases and the V segment lost 6 bases, leaving 8 bases of the junction unmatched. This CDR3 region has 12 residues. DNA of the CDR3: TGCAGTGCGCGGGAACCGGGGGGCGAGCAGTACTTC. It yields the protein CSAREPGGEQYF.

This clonotype was found many times. The V gene is TRBV12-3 or TRBV12-4, the J gene TRBJ1-5; 8 bases line up with TRBD1. The CDR3 sequence is 15 residues long. Losses at the gene ends were 6 bases for V and 3 bases for J; bases not matched to a gene: 7. The CDR3 protein is CASRAGTGINQPQHF. CDR3 bases: TGTGCCAGCAGGGCCGGGACAGGAATCAATCAGCCCCAGCATTTT.

This clonotype occurred many times. The chain has TRBV6-2 or TRBV6-3 and TRBJ1-2; TRBD1 is a possible D gene (6 bases). The CDR3 loop spans 13 amino acids. The germline V and J ends were trimmed by 2 bases and 9 bases, with 13 bases remaining between them. Germline values: CDR1 MNHEY, CDR2 SVGEGT. The CDR3 nucleotides are TGTGCCAGCAGTTACGGCGGACAGAGGAGCTACACCTTC. Translated, it gives CASSYGGQRSYTF.

There are a few counts of this clonotype. The CDR3 sequence is CASSSAGGPETQYF. The CDR3, as DNA: TGCGCCAGCAGCTCCGCGGGAGGGCCAGAGACCCAGTACTTC. The chain is built from TRBV5-1 and TRBJ2-5; 9 bases agree with TRBD2. Germline-derived CDR1 and CDR2 are SGHRS and YFSETQ. Trimming removed 3 bases from V and 4 bases from J; junction bases left unmatched: 4. This CDR3 is built from 14 residues.

The J gene is TRBJ2-1, the V gene TRBV20-1, with 12 bases lining up with TRBD2. Trimming cost V 7 bases and J 6 bases; bases outside gene matches: 7. CDR3 length: 14 amino acids. The germline gives CDR1 DFQATT, CDR2 SNEGSKA (reference sequence). The CDR3 loop is CSVHRTSGTNEQFF. CDR3 nucleotides: TGCAGTGTCCACCGGACTAGCGGGACCAATGAGCAGTTCTTC.

In its sample, this clonotype was seen many times. The chain is built from TRBV7-2 and TRBJ2-5; D may correspond to TRBD1 or TRBD2 (5 bases each). The CDR3 consists of 16 residues. V was shortened by 7 bases and J by 0 bases, with 18 bases between the two germline ends. Germline V lookup: CDR1 SGHTA, CDR2 FQGNSA. This CDR3 reads CASTLLRGVHQETQYF. As DNA, the CDR3 is TGTGCCAGCACCCTGCTTAGGGGAGTACACCAAGAGACCCAGTACTTC.

This clonotype has just a few counts. The chain carries TRBV24-1 and TRBJ2-1; TRBD2 matches at 10 bases. The germline V gene has CDR1 KGHDR and CDR2 SFDVKD. The trim removed 5 bases at V and 4 bases at J, leaving 4 bases unmatched. The CDR3 length is 15 residues. The CDR3 is CATSGLAGIYNEQFF. CDR3 coding DNA: TGTGCCACCAGTGGACTAGCGGGTATTTACAATGAGCAGTTCTTC.

This clonotype has at least ten counts. The chain employs TRBV2 and TRBJ2-5; D gene uncertain. This CDR3 spans 15 amino acids. CDR1 SNHLY and CDR2 FYNNEI come from the germline V gene. V lost 0 bases and J 0 bases, leaving 8 bases between the germline ends. For the CDR3, the DNA is TGTGCCAGCAGTGAAGCGGGCGTCAACCAAGAGACCCAGTACTTC. It yields the protein CASSEAGVNQETQYF. The whole variable domain, filled in from reference TRBV2 and TRBJ2-5, reads EPEVTQTPSHQVTQMGQEVILRCVPISNHLYFYWYRQILGQKVEFLVSFYNNEISEKSEIFDDQFSVERPDGSNFTLKIRSTKLEDSAMYFCASSEAGVNQETQYFGPGTRLLVL.

This clonotype appeared many times. One base away lies a much larger clone, so this may be a sequencing read error. The chain joins TRBV27 to TRBJ2-3; no clear D gene. The CDR3 spans 11 residues. Germline V gene lookup returns CDR1 MNHEY and CDR2 SMNVEV (reference sequence). V was pared by 6 bases and J by 3 bases, with 4 bases between. Here the CDR3 reads CASSKTDTQYF. In DNA, the CDR3 is TGTGCCAGCAGCAAGACAGATACGCAGTATTTT.

The chain is built from TRBV5-6 and TRBJ2-5; TRBD2 agrees at 11 bases. Germline V gives CDR1 SGHDT, CDR2 YYEEEE. This CDR3 is built from 15 residues. J gave up 4 bases and V 0 bases, and 2 bases lay outside the gene matches. The CDR3: CASSLVAGGGETQYF. CDR3 DNA sequence: TGTGCCAGCAGCTTGGTAGCGGGGGGGGGAGAGACCCAGTACTTC.

This clonotype has more than one count but fewer than ten. This rearrangement joins TRBV2 to TRBJ2-7; 10 bases line up with TRBD2. Germline CDR1 SNHLY, CDR2 FYNNEI. The CDR3 consists of 18 residues. V trimming: 7 bases; J trimming: 4 bases; junction bases outside the gene matches: 19. The CDR3 loop is CASTDRNDGLAAGYEQYF. The CDR3 nucleotides read TGTGCCAGCACAGACAGGAATGACGGACTAGCGGCGGGATACGAGCAGTACTTC.

The sample holds a few counts of this clonotype. J is TRBJ2-2 and V is TRBV5-1, with 11 bases lining up with TRBD2. Trimming at V came to 4 bases and at J to 0 bases, leaving 8 bases not matched to a gene. Germline CDR1 and CDR2: SGHRS and YFSETQ. This CDR3 is built from 18 residues. CDR3 nucleotide sequence: TGCGCCAGCAGCCCAAGGGGGACTAGCGGTGCGAACACCGGGGAGCTGTTTTTT. It translates to CASSPRGTSGANTGELFF.

This clonotype appeared many times. The CDR3 is CASSYNTQYF. The CDR3 DNA sequence: TGTGCCAGCAGTTATAATACGCAGTATTTT. This rearrangement joins TRBV11-2 to TRBJ2-3; D is unclear. Germline assignment: CDR1 SGHAT and CDR2 FQNNGV. Trimming cost V 6 bases and J 7 bases, with 5 bases left between them. CDR3 length: 10 residues.

In its sample, this clonotype was seen many times. The rearrangement links TRBV6-1 to TRBJ1-6, with TRBD1 matching 10 bases. The V segment lost 8 bases and the J segment 7 bases; nucleotides outside the gene matches: 8. CDR1 MNHNS and CDR2 SASEGT come from the germline V gene. The CDR3 is 15 amino acids. This chain's CDR3 is CASSSPGQGNSPLHF. The CDR3 DNA reads TGTGCCAGCTCCTCTCCGGGACAGGGGAATTCACCCCTCCACTTT.

The V gene is TRBV15, the J gene TRBJ2-2; D not resolved. In germline, CDR1 is LNHNV, CDR2 YYDKDF (reference sequence). This CDR3 is 14 amino acids long. The V end was cut by 0 bases, the J end by 1 base, with 3 bases between. The CDR3 sequence is CATSRDRNTGELFF. The CDR3, as DNA: TGTGCCACCAGCAGAGACCGGAACACCGGGGAGCTGTTTTTT.